This T cell receptor beta chain was sequenced in a study of response to subunit inactivated influenza vaccine. Germline V gene sequence: CDR1 SGHDN, CDR2 FVKESK. The V end was cut by 3 bases, the J end by 4 bases, with 12 bases between. This CDR3 is 15 amino acids long. From the RT-PCR reads, TCRdb called clonotypes with MiXCR, one entry per CDR3 protein. The sample yields approximately 700,000 distinct CDR3 sequences, roughly 14% seen once. Turning to this clonotype: Its cognate antigen is unknown.

Regarding the study as a whole: That few new T cells are recruited by each seasonal influenza vaccination was the authors' suggestion.

This chain uses TRBV14 with TRBJ2-2; D remains unclear. This specimen consisted of PBMCs from blood, obtained less than 15 days before vaccination. The TCR originated in a man aged 50-60 years who received an inactivated influenza vaccine. CDR3 in amino acids: CASSQAKISTGELFF. The CDR3 DNA follows: TGTGCCAGCAGCCAGGCCAAAATTTCCACCGGGGAGCTGTTTTTT.